This T cell receptor beta chain appears in the sequencing data of a study of response to subunit inactivated influenza vaccine. With regard to this clonotype: Its antigen is not known.

In TCRdb, the RT-PCR reads were re-called with MiXCR into one record per CDR3 protein. The profile covers about 580,000 distinct CDR3 sequences, with 12% to 15% appearing a single time and approximately 10% taken by the ten largest. V was clipped by 4 bases and J by 0 bases; unmatched bases: 10. The CDR3 length is 17 residues. The germline V gene has CDR1 SGHVS and CDR2 FQNEAQ. Study results and limitations: The authors offered the suggestion that each seasonal influenza vaccination recruits few new T cells.

Sequenced material: PBMCs from blood, taken 11 to 12 days after vaccination. The V call is TRBV7-8, the J call TRBJ1-2, with 8 bases aligning to TRBD1. The sequence was obtained from a man in his forties or fifties who received an inactivated influenza vaccine. The CDR3 region has the DNA TGTGCCAGCAGCTCTGGGGGGGACAGGACCCCTAACTATGGCTACACCTTC. Translation gives CASSSGGDRTPNYGYTF.